This TCR beta chain was identified in a study of tumor and adjacent non-tumor tissue in lung cancer. Study details: Stage I to III disease affected approximately 11 men and roughly five women aged about 31 to 80. Samples averaged about 4.2 million productive TCRbeta reads each.

CDR1 and CDR2 (germline): SQVTM, ANQGSEA. The CDR3 runs to 12 residues. The template was RNA from unsorted bulk tissue. Chemotherapy-naive patients with new lung cancer underwent thoracic surgery in China, August–November 2014. A modified ARM-PCR protocol with three rounds of nested PCR amplified TCRbeta. One entry per CDR3 protein, called by TCRdb with MiXCR from the multiplex PCR reads. The data contain 84,000 or so distinct CDR3 sequences, around three fifths of them singletons. Whole-study results and caveats: Tumor tissue had significantly higher TCR diversity than normal lung.

Comments on this clonotype: Its antigen remains unknown. An end of the junction differs from the germline gene, which may be a read error.

This clonotype was sampled from a man between 65 and 80 years old with non-small cell lung cancer. The sequenced sample was lung tumor tissue. The V and J genes are TRBV29-1 and TRBJ2-7; D may be TRBD2 (6 bases). Written as DNA, the CDR3 is TGCAGTGTTGCGGGGACTTACTGCGAGCAGTACTTC. As protein: CSVAGTYCEQYF.